The next 17 T cell receptor beta chains were all read from a single sample in a study of blood T cells in healthy people across ages. Together with a sample-barcoded 5' primer, a J-beta primer mix was included in a second PCR lasting roughly 6 to 12 cycles. TCRdb independently ran MiXCR on the 5' RACE reads; one entry per CDR3 protein. The sample includes over a million distinct CDR3 sequences, approximately 40% of them seen just once. The sample comprised blood. The receptors here all came from a woman aged 18-29 years in good health.

The rearrangement links TRBV14 to TRBJ2-1; D perhaps matches TRBD1 (5 bases). Germline CDR1 SGHDN, CDR2 FVKESK. The V end lost 4 bases, the J end lost 9 bases, and 13 bases lay between the germline ends. The CDR3 consists of 13 residues. The CDR3: CASSPQGIGEQFF. For the CDR3, the DNA is TGTGCCAGCAGCCCTCAGGGTATCGGTGAGCAGTTCTTC.

Only a few counts were recorded for this clonotype. This chain uses TRBV11-1 with TRBJ1-4, with TRBD1 as a possible D gene (6 bases). The germline V and J ends were trimmed by 4 bases and 7 bases, with 16 bases remaining between them. Looked up from germline, CDR1 is SGHAT and CDR2 is FQDESV (reference sequence). This CDR3 spans 15 amino acids. The CDR3 nucleotides are TGTGCCAGCAGCTCGGACAGCAACTGGAGTGAAAAACTGTTTTTT. Translating gives CASSSDSNWSEKLFF.

The V call is TRBV28, the J call TRBJ1-1; 9 nucleotides match TRBD1. J gave up 5 bases and V 6 bases, and 10 bases lay outside the gene matches. Germline V gene data show CDR1 as MDHEN and CDR2 as SYDVKM. The CDR3 is made up of 15 amino acids. CDR3 DNA sequence: TGTGCCAGCAGCCTTGACGGACAGGGGATAACTGAAGCTTTCTTT. This encodes CASSLDGQGITEAFF. The entire variable domain, with the rest obtained from reference TRBV28 and TRBJ1-1, is as follows: DVKVTQSSRYLVKRTGEKVFLECVQDMDHENMFWYRQDPGLGLRLIYFSYDVKMKEKGDIPEGYSVSREKKERFSLILESASTNQTSMYLCASSLDGQGITEAFFGQGTRLTVV.

In its sample, this clonotype was seen a few times. V gene TRBV20-1 combines with J gene TRBJ2-4, with D possibly called TRBD1 or TRBD2 (6 bases each). The J call may be mistaken, given a closer DNA end match to TRBJ2-7. In germline, CDR1 is DFQATT, CDR2 SNEGSKA (reference sequence). The CDR3 loop spans 12 amino acids. In DNA, the CDR3 is TGCAGTGCCCAAGGGGGGACCTACGAGCAGTACTTC. This sequence encodes CSAQGGTYEQYF.

This rearrangement joins TRBV20-1 to TRBJ2-3; tentatively, D is TRBD2 (5 bases). Trimming removed 4 bases from V and 1 base from J, with 12 bases in between. This CDR3 spans 14 amino acids. Germline CDR1 is DFQATT and CDR2 is SNEGSKA (reference sequence). CDR3 DNA sequence: TGCAGTGCTATCCGCGGGTCGGGCACAGATACGCAGTATTTT. Protein product: CSAIRGSGTDTQYF.

A few counts support this clonotype. The chain has TRBV14 and TRBJ2-1; 13 nucleotides line up with TRBD2. The germline CDR1 and CDR2 sequences are SGHDN and FVKESK. CDR3 length equals 21 residues. The V gene end was trimmed by 0 bases and the J gene end by 0 bases; junction bases not matched to a gene: 11. The DNA for the CDR3 is TGTGCCAGCAGCCAAGATAGACTAGCGGGGGGCTTTAGCCTCTCCTACAATGAGCAGTTCTTC. Protein: CASSQDRLAGGFSLSYNEQFF.

V and J are TRBV6-5 and TRBJ2-1; 8 nucleotides agree with TRBD2. The trim removed 6 bases at V and 3 bases at J, leaving 7 bases unmatched. The germline V gene encodes CDR1 MNHEY and CDR2 SVGAGI. This CDR3 is built from 15 residues. CDR3 bases: TGTGCCAGCAGAGATCCGGGACTAGTCTACAATGAGCAGTTCTTC. Amino acid sequence: CASRDPGLVYNEQFF.

This clonotype turned up a few times. The rearrangement links TRBV4-1 to TRBJ2-4; 7 positions agree with TRBD2. CDR1 is MGHRA and CDR2 is YSYEKL in the germline V gene. J was trimmed by 13 bases and V by 1 base; bases with no gene match: 4. The CDR3 loop spans 12 amino acids. The CDR3 loop is CASSQGSSGQYF. CDR3 sequence (DNA): TGCGCCAGCAGCCAAGGGTCTAGCGGCCAGTACTTC.

Points on this clonotype: A read error may explain this, as a much larger clone is one base away. The rearrangement links TRBV20-1 to TRBJ2-7; 12 positions agree with TRBD2. Germline CDR1 is DFQATT and CDR2 is SNEGSKA (reference sequence). The CDR3 totals 15 residues. Trimming cost V 4 bases and J 7 bases; bases outside gene matches: 11. In DNA form, the CDR3 reads TGCAGTGCTACCCGACTAGCGGGAGTACACAATGAGCAGTACTTC. It is translated as CSATRLAGVHNEQYF.

This clonotype was detected only a few times. The V call is TRBV2, the J call TRBJ2-3; 7 bases are shared with TRBD1. Germline V CDR1 and CDR2: SNHLY, FYNNEI. The J segment lost 0 bases and the V segment lost 8 bases, leaving 8 bases of the junction unmatched. The CDR3 totals 15 residues. CDR3: CASARTGLSTDTQYF. Here the CDR3 DNA reads TGTGCCAGCGCTAGGACAGGCCTAAGCACAGATACGCAGTATTTT.

The chain recombines TRBV2 with TRBJ2-7; unclear D gene. The V gene's germline CDR1 is SNHLY and CDR2 FYNNEI. There are 13 residues in the CDR3. V shed 7 bases and J shed 2 bases, with 12 bases lying between them. CDR3 amino acids: CASNGKGPYEQYF. CDR3 nucleotide sequence: TGTGCCAGCAACGGTAAAGGGCCCTACGAGCAGTACTTC.

This clonotype was detected a few times. J is TRBJ1-2 and V is TRBV6-5, with D possibly being TRBD1 (5 bases). This CDR3 is built from 15 residues. V lost 0 bases, J lost 6 bases, and 14 bases lay in between. Germline V lookup: CDR1 MNHEY, CDR2 SVGAGI. The CDR3 coding sequence is TGTGCCAGCAGTTACTCGATAGCGGGGGAAAATGGCTACACCTTC. It yields the protein CASSYSIAGENGYTF.

The chain has TRBV20-1 and TRBJ2-5; 9 bases align to TRBD2. The CDR3 loop spans 17 amino acids. The V segment lost 1 base and the J segment 1 base; nucleotides outside the gene matches: 10. The V gene's germline CDR1 is DFQATT and CDR2 SNEGSKA (reference sequence). The CDR3 DNA follows: TGCAGTGCTAGAGGGGCTAGCGGGGATGTAACCCAAGAGACCCAGTACTTC. As protein: CSARGASGDVTQETQYF.

This clonotype was seen more than once but under ten times. The chain joins TRBV28 to TRBJ2-1, with D hard to call. Germline-derived CDR1 and CDR2 are MDHEN and SYDVKM. Trimming removed 6 bases from V and 0 bases from J, with 15 bases in between. This CDR3 is built from 16 residues. CDR3 bases: TGTGCCAGCAGCATCGGTGGGCGGCGCTCCTACAATGAGCAGTTCTTC. Its translation is CASSIGGRRSYNEQFF.

The CDR3 is CATSTGEAGGNEQYF. The CDR3 nucleotides are TGTGCCACCAGCACCGGTGAGGCAGGGGGAAATGAGCAGTACTTC. The chain recombines TRBV15 with TRBJ2-7, with 7 bases identical to TRBD1. Germline V gives CDR1 LNHNV, CDR2 YYDKDF (reference sequence). The CDR3 is 15 amino acids. After removal of 4 bases from V and 7 bases from J, the junction contained 13 bases not matched to a gene.

V usage is TRBV12-3 or TRBV12-4 and J usage is TRBJ2-3; no clear D. The V and J ends lost 6 bases and 11 bases respectively, with 24 bases between them. CDR3 size: 15 residues. This CDR3 is CASSPDDPPRIGQYF. In DNA form, the CDR3 reads TGTGCCAGCAGCCCGGATGATCCCCCAAGGATTGGGCAGTATTTT.

This clonotype was observed at least ten times. V and J are TRBV6-5 and TRBJ2-3; D unresolved. Trimming pared 7 bases from V and 7 bases from J, leaving 9 bases between. Germline V lookup: CDR1 MNHEY, CDR2 SVGAGI. The CDR3 contains 11 residues. The DNA of the CDR3 is TGTGCCAGCACGTCACACAATACGCAGTATTTT. Its translation is CASTSHNTQYF.